In its sample, the clone carrying this T cell receptor beta chain was seen a few times. Its target is not known. This sample is drawn from a study of identical twins. Study-level findings and limits: Within cord blood, abundant beta clonotypes carried fewer insertions, but memory repertoires showed no such trend.

Unique molecular identifiers were in the cDNA, with template-switch universal primer binding. TCRdb independently ran MiXCR on the 5' RACE reads; one entry per CDR3 protein. The sample yields approximately 260,000 distinct CDR3 sequences, approximately 8.3% seen once. The germline CDR1 and CDR2 sequences are MNHEY and SVGEGT. The CDR3 runs 17 residues. V lost 5 bases, J lost 6 bases, and 24 bases lay in between. Donors uniformly comprised healthy Caucasians. The same data also went into a second study, on yellow fever vaccine responses in identical twins. That work states: Each twin's T cell response to the vaccine was reported to look partly convergent and partly personalized.

The sample taken for sequencing was CD8+ T cells sorted from blood. The TCR sequence derives from a young woman in good health. The genes are TRBV6-2 or TRBV6-3 and TRBJ2-3, with a possible D match to TRBD2 (6 bases). CDR3 bases: TGTGCCAGCAGTCAAACCTTAGCGGTACTGATACCGGATACGCAGTATTTT. This gives the protein CASSQTLAVLIPDTQYF.